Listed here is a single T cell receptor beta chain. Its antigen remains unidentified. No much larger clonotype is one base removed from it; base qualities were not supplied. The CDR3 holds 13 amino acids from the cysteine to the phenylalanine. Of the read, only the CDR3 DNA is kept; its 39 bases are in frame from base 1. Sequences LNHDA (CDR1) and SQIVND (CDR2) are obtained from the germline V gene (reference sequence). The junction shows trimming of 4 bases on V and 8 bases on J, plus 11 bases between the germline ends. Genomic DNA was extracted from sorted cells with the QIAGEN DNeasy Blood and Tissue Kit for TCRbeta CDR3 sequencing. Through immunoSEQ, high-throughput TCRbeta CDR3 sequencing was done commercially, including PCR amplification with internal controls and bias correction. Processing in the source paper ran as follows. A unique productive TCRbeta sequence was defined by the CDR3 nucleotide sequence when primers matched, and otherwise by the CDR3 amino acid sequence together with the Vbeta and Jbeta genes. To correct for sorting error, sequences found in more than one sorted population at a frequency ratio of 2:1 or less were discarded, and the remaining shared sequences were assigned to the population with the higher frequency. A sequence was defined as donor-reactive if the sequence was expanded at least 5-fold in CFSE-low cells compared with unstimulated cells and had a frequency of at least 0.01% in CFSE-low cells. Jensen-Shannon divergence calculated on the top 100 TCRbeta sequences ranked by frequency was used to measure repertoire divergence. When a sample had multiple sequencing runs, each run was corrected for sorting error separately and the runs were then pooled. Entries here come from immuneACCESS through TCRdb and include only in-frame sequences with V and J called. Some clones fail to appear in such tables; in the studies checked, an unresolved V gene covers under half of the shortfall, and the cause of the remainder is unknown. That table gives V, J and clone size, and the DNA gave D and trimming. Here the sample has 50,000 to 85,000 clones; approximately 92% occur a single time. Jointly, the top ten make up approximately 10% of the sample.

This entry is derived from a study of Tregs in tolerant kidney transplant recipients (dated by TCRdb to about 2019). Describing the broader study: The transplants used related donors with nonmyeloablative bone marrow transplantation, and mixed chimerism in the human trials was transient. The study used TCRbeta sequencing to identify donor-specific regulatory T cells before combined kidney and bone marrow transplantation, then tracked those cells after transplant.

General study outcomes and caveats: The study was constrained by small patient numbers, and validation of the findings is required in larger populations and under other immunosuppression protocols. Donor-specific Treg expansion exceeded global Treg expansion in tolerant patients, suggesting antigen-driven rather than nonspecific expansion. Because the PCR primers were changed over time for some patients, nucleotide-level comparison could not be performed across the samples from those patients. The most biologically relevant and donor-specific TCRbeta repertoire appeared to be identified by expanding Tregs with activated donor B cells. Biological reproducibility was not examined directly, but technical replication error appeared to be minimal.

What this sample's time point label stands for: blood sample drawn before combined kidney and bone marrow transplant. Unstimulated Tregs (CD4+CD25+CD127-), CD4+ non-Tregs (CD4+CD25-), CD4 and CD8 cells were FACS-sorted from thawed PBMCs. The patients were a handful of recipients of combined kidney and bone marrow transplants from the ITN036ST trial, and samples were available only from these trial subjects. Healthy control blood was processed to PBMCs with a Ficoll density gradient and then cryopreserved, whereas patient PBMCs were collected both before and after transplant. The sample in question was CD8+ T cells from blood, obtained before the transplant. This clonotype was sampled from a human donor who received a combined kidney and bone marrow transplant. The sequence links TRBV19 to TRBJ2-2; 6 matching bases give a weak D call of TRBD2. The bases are TGTGCCAGTAGTAAAGGGAGGTCGGGGGAGCTGTTTTTT. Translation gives CASSKGRSGELFF. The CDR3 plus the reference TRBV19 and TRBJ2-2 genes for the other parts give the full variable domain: DGGITQSPKYLFRKEGQNVTLSCEQNLNHDAMYWYRQDPGQGLRLIYYSQIVNDFQKGDIAEGYSVSREKKESFPLTVTSAQKNPTAFYLCASSKGRSGELFFGEGSRLTVL.